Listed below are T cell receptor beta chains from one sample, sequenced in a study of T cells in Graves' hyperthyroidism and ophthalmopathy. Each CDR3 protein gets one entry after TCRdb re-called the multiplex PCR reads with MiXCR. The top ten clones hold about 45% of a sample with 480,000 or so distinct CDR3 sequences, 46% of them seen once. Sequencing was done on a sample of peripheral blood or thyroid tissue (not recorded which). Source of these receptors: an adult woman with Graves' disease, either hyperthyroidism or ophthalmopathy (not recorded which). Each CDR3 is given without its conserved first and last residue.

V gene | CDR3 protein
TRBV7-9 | ASSLRGVFDEQY
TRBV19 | ASSNDLRVQPQH
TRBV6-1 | ASSESAGGPVGWETQY
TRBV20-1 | SARTGGSTGELF
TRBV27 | ASSFSGEMDYGYT
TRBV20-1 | SLNRGLYQPQH
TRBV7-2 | ASSLGGASYGYT
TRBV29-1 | SEGLAAYEQY
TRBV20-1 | SVPSGNTIY
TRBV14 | ASSQGTSDYGELF
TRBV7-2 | ASSLGTGARGETQY
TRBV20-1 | SARPPGQMNTEAF
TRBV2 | ASSGLPAREQY
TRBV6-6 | ASSDGTGGRTNGYT
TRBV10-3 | AISESHWHSGNTIY
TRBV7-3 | AISTGTGKETQY
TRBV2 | ASSPERGLYGYT
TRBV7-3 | GSGRANTGELF
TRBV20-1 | SATTPQAETQY
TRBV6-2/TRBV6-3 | ASSTGPGNTIY
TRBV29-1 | SAQGTQGYEQY
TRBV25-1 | ASLITELRYGYT
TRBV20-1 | SNSWGYT
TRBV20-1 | SALRVGLGTEAF
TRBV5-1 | ASSLGGHHNYGYT
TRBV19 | ASTEGVFYT
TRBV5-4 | ASSISAQETQY
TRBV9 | ASSPAAWDEKLF
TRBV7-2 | ASNVPTSGSSGEQY
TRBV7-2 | ASRRRGDSPLH
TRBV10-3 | ASSEGWEGTPLH